These T cell receptor beta chains were read from a single sample in a study of radiation and T cells in renal cell carcinoma. Data came from immunoSEQ multiplex PCR; TCRdb stores just in-frame clones and leaves some out. Altogether several thousand clones are present, around 53% being singletons, with the ten largest covering over 15%. This material consisted of tumor tissue, taken from a patient whose treatment included radiotherapy and nephrectomy. The receptors were gathered from a man aged 60 to 75 with renal cell carcinoma. CDR3s include the opening cysteine and the closing phenylalanine or tryptophan. The D gene is left open where the match is weak. Size is stated for part of the rows, as once, few or many counts, or as a class when the clone is expanded.

D gene | J gene | V gene | clone size | CDR3 protein | CDR3 DNA
TRBD1 | TRBJ2-7 | TRBV5-6 | . | CASSFSDREEQYF | TGTGCCAGCAGCTTTTCCGACAGGGAGGAGCAGTACTTC
. | TRBJ2-7 | TRBV19 | few | CASSIGGVTYEQYF | TGTGCCAGTAGTATTGGCGGGGTGACCTACGAGCAGTACTTC
. | TRBJ2-7 | TRBV4-3 | . | CASSLRTGRYEQYF | TGCGCCAGCAGCCTTAGAACAGGGCGGTACGAGCAGTACTTC
. | TRBJ2-7 | TRBV10-1 | . | CASIPWASTHEQYF | TGCGCCAGCATTCCTTGGGCTAGTACCCACGAGCAGTACTTC
TRBD2 | TRBJ2-7 | TRBV18 | . | CASSPGTSSYEQYF | TGTGCCAGCTCACCCGGGACTAGCTCCTACGAGCAGTACTTC
TRBD2 | TRBJ2-7 | TRBV2 | . | CASSGRETRGDEQYF | TGTGCCAGCAGTGGCAGGGAAACCCGGGGGGACGAGCAGTACTTC
TRBD1 | TRBJ2-7 | TRBV19 | once | CASQPRVGGQYEQYF | TGTGCCAGCCAACCTCGGGTAGGGGGCCAGTACGAGCAGTACTTC
. | TRBJ1-2 | TRBV28 | few | CASSPGNAYGYTF | TGTGCCAGCAGCCCAGGGAACGCCTATGGCTACACCTTC
. | TRBJ2-6 | TRBV6-4 | . | CASSESSGANVLTF | TGTGCCAGCAGTGAGAGCTCTGGGGCCAACGTCCTGACTTTC
. | TRBJ2-3 | TRBV7-2 | . | CASSPRYTDTQYF | TGTGCCAGCAGCCCCCGGTACACAGATACGCAGTATTTT
TRBD1 | TRBJ2-7 | TRBV5-1 | . | CASSSLPGQFSYEQYF | TGCGCCAGCAGCTCGTTACCGGGACAGTTCTCCTACGAGCAGTACTTC
. | TRBJ2-7 | TRBV2 | . | CASSEALSSYEQYF | TGTGCCAGCAGTGAAGCGCTATCCTCCTACGAGCAGTACTTC
. | TRBJ1-2 | TRBV15 | once | CATSRDSFDNSGYTF | TGTGCCACCAGCAGAGATTCGTTTGATAACTCCGGCTACACCTTC
TRBD2 | TRBJ2-7 | TRBV5-4 | . | CASSPGTSGEYEQYF | TGTGCCAGCAGCCCCGGGACTAGCGGGGAATACGAGCAGTACTTC
. | TRBJ1-1 | TRBV10-3 | few | CAISESSGRITEAFF | TGTGCCATCAGTGAGTCGTCAGGGAGGATCACTGAAGCTTTCTTT
TRBD2 | TRBJ2-7 | TRBV10-3 | . | CAIRSSGIAYEQYF | TGTGCCATCAGGAGTAGCGGGATTGCGTACGAGCAGTACTTC
. | TRBJ1-1 | TRBV10-2 | . | CASRDQGSEAFF | TGCGCCAGCAGAGATCAGGGAAGTGAAGCTTTCTTT
. | TRBJ1-1 | TRBV6-1 | . | CASITTRAEAFF | TGTGCCAGCATTACGACGAGGGCTGAAGCTTTCTTT
TRBD1 | TRBJ2-7 | TRBV7-2 | . | CASSTGQQHDYEQYF | TGTGCCAGCAGCACGGGACAGCAGCATGACTACGAGCAGTACTTC
. | TRBJ2-7 | TRBV28 | once | CASSLGTTTDRAYEQYF | TGTGCCAGCAGTTTAGGGACTACGACGGACAGAGCCTACGAGCAGTACTTC
TRBD1 | TRBJ1-4 | TRBV6-1 | once | CASSDEDRWNEKLFF | TGTGCCAGCAGTGACGAGGACAGGTGGAATGAAAAACTGTTTTTT
. | TRBJ1-1 | TRBV7-8 | . | CASSRETRDTEAFF | TGTGCCAGCAGCCGAGAAACCAGGGACACTGAAGCTTTCTTT
. | TRBJ2-5 | TRBV20-1 | . | CAPPRVETQYF | TGTGCACCCCCGAGGGTAGAGACCCAGTACTTC
. | TRBJ2-3 | TRBV10-3 | . | CAISVGGFTDTQYF | TGTGCCATCAGTGTGGGTGGTTTCACAGATACGCAGTATTTT
. | TRBJ2-7 | TRBV7-9 | few | CASSLPETYEQYF | TGTGCCAGCAGCTTACCAGAGACCTACGAGCAGTACTTC
. | TRBJ1-3 | TRBV30 | few | CAWSTSSGNTIYF | TGTGCCTGGAGTACCAGCTCTGGAAACACCATATATTTT
. | TRBJ2-5 | TRBV30 | few | CAWSVGLSQETQYF | TGTGCCTGGAGTGTAGGGCTATCGCAAGAGACCCAGTACTTC
TRBD2 | TRBJ2-7 | TRBV7-2 | . | CASSSGGAGVNEQYF | TGTGCCAGCAGCTCGGGGGGGGCGGGAGTTAACGAGCAGTACTTC
TRBD1 | TRBJ2-7 | TRBV5-4 | . | CASSSRGMGEQYF | TGTGCCAGCAGCTCCAGGGGGATGGGAGAGCAGTACTTC
. | TRBJ2-7 | TRBV7-2 | . | CASSLVPGSSSYEQYF | TGTGCCAGCAGCTTAGTCCCAGGCTCAAGCTCCTACGAGCAGTACTTC
TRBD1 | TRBJ2-7 | TRBV7-2 | . | CASSKHRGPYEQYF | TGTGCCAGCAGCAAACACAGGGGGCCCTACGAGCAGTACTTC
. | TRBJ1-3 | TRBV20-1 | . | CSASLRNTIYF | TGCAGTGCTAGCTTGCGGAACACCATATATTTT
TRBD1 | TRBJ2-3 | TRBV11-2 | . | CASSSHRGLDTQYF | TGTGCCAGCAGCTCTCACAGGGGGCTGGATACGCAGTATTTT
TRBD1 | TRBJ1-2 | TRBV11-2 | . | CASSLGDRVYGYTF | TGTGCCAGCAGCTTGGGAGACAGGGTCTATGGCTACACCTTC
. | TRBJ2-7 | TRBV6-6 | . | CASSDRSREQYF | TGTGCCAGCAGTGATCGGTCTCGGGAGCAGTACTTC
. | TRBJ1-5 | TRBV21-1 | . | CASSKVWGQGRNQPQHF | TGTGCCAGCAGCAAAGTATGGGGACAGGGCCGCAATCAGCCCCAGCATTTT
. | TRBJ1-4 | TRBV5-1 | . | CASSLGRGDEKLFF | TGCGCCAGCAGCTTGGGCAGGGGTGATGAAAAACTGTTTTTT
. | TRBJ1-3 | TRBV27 | . | CASRPQGPAGNTIYF | TGTGCCAGCAGGCCGCAGGGGCCGGCTGGAAACACCATATATTTT
. | TRBJ1-2 | TRBV29-1 | . | CSVKTDNYGYTF | TGCAGCGTTAAAACAGATAACTATGGCTACACCTTC
. | TRBJ1-1 | TRBV29-1 | . | CSVDPGLNTEAFF | TGCAGCGTTGATCCGGGGTTGAACACTGAAGCTTTCTTT
. | TRBJ1-6 | TRBV29-1 | . | CSVEETDNSPLHF | TGCAGCGTTGAGGAGACAGATAATTCACCCCTCCACTTT